These 14 T cell receptor beta chains came from one sample sequenced in a study of vaccination and CD4 T cells after COVID-19. Treatment defined: approximately nine-day PBMC culture with coronavirus spike peptide pools or control peptides (ViraFEST assay). Antigen specificity for these receptors is unknown. The Oncomine TCR Beta short-read assay was what sequenced the DNA obtained from cultured CD4+ T cells. MiXCR was run by TCRdb on the PCR reads, yielding one entry per CDR3 protein. The sample includes almost 20,000 distinct CDR3 sequences, about 44% of them seen just once. Here the sequenced sample was CD4+ T cells from blood, cultured in vitro, taken before SARS-CoV-2 vaccination. Receptors were obtained from a human donor who had recovered from COVID-19.

The chain recombines TRBV19 with TRBJ2-1; D tentatively fits TRBD1 or TRBD2 (5 bases each). The CDR3 loop spans 14 amino acids. V gave up 5 bases and J gave up 5 bases, with 13 bases separating them. Germline CDR1 and CDR2: LNHDA and SQIVND (reference sequence). Here the CDR3 reads CASSQGIGNNEQFF. The CDR3 nucleotides read TGTGCCAGTAGTCAGGGTATCGGGAACAATGAGCAGTTCTTC.

This clonotype occurred once. The V and J genes are TRBV11-2 and TRBJ1-1; D unclear. This CDR3 has 13 residues. V was clipped by 5 bases and J by 8 bases, with 15 bases between them. The germline V gene has CDR1 SGHAT and CDR2 FQNNGV. CDR3 sequence reads: CASSPTRQSEAFF. The CDR3 DNA sequence: TGTGCCAGCAGCCCAACACGACAATCGGAAGCTTTCTTT. The entire variable domain, with the rest obtained from reference TRBV11-2 and TRBJ1-1, is as follows: EAGVAQSPRYKIIEKRQSVAFWCNPISGHATLYWYQQILGQGPKLLIQFQNNGVVDDSQLPKDRFSAERLKGVDSTLKIQPAKLEDSAVYLCASSPTRQSEAFFGQGTRLTVV.

This clonotype is judged medium-sized. This chain joins TRBV7-2 and TRBJ2-7; 9 bases fit TRBD2. The CDR3 length is 15 residues. Germline loops: CDR1 SGHTA, CDR2 FQGNSA. V was clipped by 1 base and J by 4 bases; unmatched bases: 5. DNA for the CDR3: TGTGCCAGCAGCTTAGTGGCTAGCGGGAATTACGAGCAGTACTTC. It specifies CASSLVASGNYEQYF.

The chain uses TRBV11-3 and TRBJ2-3; 9 bases line up with TRBD1. The trim removed 3 bases at V and 0 bases at J, leaving 4 bases unmatched. CDR1 is SGHNT, CDR2 YENEEA, per germline. This CDR3 spans 16 amino acids. CDR3 residues: CASSLGQGLSTDTQYF. The CDR3 nucleotides are TGTGCCAGCAGCTTGGGACAGGGCCTAAGCACAGATACGCAGTATTTT.

J is TRBJ2-7 and V is TRBV6-1; a possible D gene is TRBD2 (6 bases). This CDR3 region has 11 residues. The V and J ends lost 10 bases and 4 bases respectively, with 11 bases between them. In germline, CDR1 is MNHNS, CDR2 SASEGT. The CDR3 region is CAIMGGYEQYF. The DNA of the CDR3 is TGTGCCATCATGGGGGGATACGAGCAGTACTTC.

The genes are TRBV27 and TRBJ2-1; D might be TRBD2 (6 bases). Germline loops: CDR1 MNHEY, CDR2 SMNVEV (reference sequence). The germline V and J ends were trimmed by 6 bases and 9 bases, with 12 bases remaining between them. There are 12 residues in the CDR3. CDR3 residues: CASSFPGVEQFF. The DNA of the CDR3 is TGTGCCAGCAGCTTTCCGGGGGTTGAGCAGTTCTTC.

Here the CDR3 reads CASSASGTAYTDTQYF. CDR3 coding DNA: TGTGCCAGCAGTGCTTCCGGGACGGCGTACACAGATACGCAGTATTTT. The chain uses TRBV6-1 and TRBJ2-3, with D perhaps given as TRBD1 or TRBD2 (5 bases each). Trimming removed 4 bases from V and 2 bases from J, with 16 bases in between. CDR1 is MNHNS and CDR2 is SASEGT in the germline V gene. The CDR3 spans 16 residues.

This chain links TRBV9 with TRBJ2-3; a possible D gene is TRBD1 (6 bases). The CDR3 is 16 residues long. The V end lost 1 base, the J end lost 0 bases, and 12 bases lay between the germline ends. From germline, CDR1 is SGDLS and CDR2 YYNGEE. This CDR3 is CASSVLQGTSTDTQYF. The DNA for the CDR3 is TGTGCCAGCAGCGTACTCCAGGGGACAAGCACAGATACGCAGTATTTT.

With respect to this clonotype: The CDR3 end shows no conserved phenylalanine or tryptophan, and so a read error is likely. The rearrangement links TRBV20-1 to TRBJ1-6; 7 nucleotides align to TRBD1. The CDR3 covers 18 residues. V was pared by 0 bases and J by 6 bases, with 14 bases of the junction left unmatched. CDR1 is DFQATT and CDR2 is SNEGSKA in the germline V gene (reference sequence). This CDR3 is CSARDPGETGSFNSPLHL. DNA for the CDR3: TGCAGTGCTAGAGACCCCGGCGAGACAGGGTCTTTTAATTCACCCCTCCACTTG.

This clonotype occurred a few times. This chain links TRBV5-4 with TRBJ2-1, with D perhaps matching TRBD2 (7 bases). V was shortened by 6 bases and J by 2 bases, with 12 bases between the two germline ends. Germline V gene data show CDR1 as SGHNT and CDR2 as YYREEE (reference sequence). The length of the CDR3 is 14 residues. The CDR3 DNA sequence: TGTGCCAGCAAGGGGGGGGTCACCTACAATGAGCAGTTCTTC. It codes for CASKGGVTYNEQFF.

The chain combines TRBV28 with TRBJ1-5; 9 nucleotides agree with TRBD1. Trimming took 6 bases from V and 6 from J; bases not matched to a gene: 9. CDR1 is MDHEN and CDR2 is SYDVKM in the germline V gene. The CDR3 runs 15 residues. CDR3 sequence reads: CASSKQGAMGQPQHF. The DNA for the CDR3 is TGTGCCAGCAGCAAACAGGGGGCTATGGGTCAGCCCCAGCATTTT.

This chain connects TRBV11-3 to TRBJ2-1; a weak D match, TRBD2 (7 bases). There are 17 residues in the CDR3. Germline assignment: CDR1 SGHNT and CDR2 YENEEA. With 4 bases removed from V and 7 bases from J, the gap between germline ends came to 23 bases. CDR3 sequence: CASSSGGRRGLWNEQFF. In DNA form, the CDR3 reads TGTGCCAGCAGCTCTGGAGGACGGCGGGGGCTATGGAATGAGCAGTTCTTC.

The CDR3 spells CASSLRAGELFF. The DNA for the CDR3 is TGTGCCAGTAGTCTCCGGGCCGGGGAGCTGTTTTTT. The chain has TRBV19 and TRBJ2-2; D gene unclear. The V gene's germline CDR1 is LNHDA and CDR2 SQIVND (reference sequence). Trimming cost V 5 bases and J 6 bases, with 7 bases left between them. The CDR3 is 12 amino acids.

V is TRBV7-2 and J is TRBJ2-7; 8 bases line up with TRBD1. The trim removed 5 bases at V and 2 bases at J, leaving 5 bases unmatched. The CDR3 consists of 14 residues. Germline V gene sequence: CDR1 SGHTA, CDR2 FQGNSA. The CDR3, as DNA: TGTGCCAGCAGCCCCGGGGGACAGGCCTACGAGCAGTACTTC. This encodes CASSPGGQAYEQYF.